Included here is one T cell receptor beta chain sequence, with context. What it binds is not known. The PCR had 60 Vbeta and 13 Jbeta primers. Measured with immunoSEQ multiplex PCR; TCRdb has only the in-frame clones, and not every one. The repertoire has about 89,000 clones, around a tenth of them found once; the top ten carry 4.5% to 6%. This entry belongs to a study of cytomegalovirus exposure and HLA in healthy donors. Overall study findings and caveats: According to a later analysis, most TCR beta chains associated with CMV appeared HLA-restricted.

The ends were cut back, 5 bases at V and 2 bases at J, with 4 bases in the middle. CDR3 length: 11 residues. Germline V lookup: CDR1 MNHEY, CDR2 SMNVEV (reference sequence). The rearrangement uses TRBV27 and TRBJ2-7; D gene unclear. The source is a man between 45 and 60 years old in good health and CMV-seropositive. The sequencing sample was made of PBMCs. CDR3 loop: CASSTPYEQYF. The CDR3 region has the DNA TGTGCCAGCAGTACACCCTACGAGCAGTACTTC.